A selection of T cell receptor beta chains follows, all from one sample in a study of blood T cell repertoires in COVID-19. Only in-frame clones appear in the TCRdb table, and some are missing; sequencing was by immunoSEQ multiplex PCR. Among fewer than 300,000 clones listed, about 80% were seen once. The sequenced sample consisted of peripheral blood. Receptors originate from a woman at least 80 years old with acute or convalescent COVID-19. The CDR3 runs from the conserved cysteine through the conserved F or W. Fields, in order: V gene, D gene, J gene, clone size, CDR3 DNA, CDR3 protein. A D gene is named only where the DNA matches it firmly. Not all rows give a size; the values are once, few, many and, for expanded clones, a class.

V gene: TRBV7-2
D gene: .
J gene: TRBJ2-5
clone size: .
CDR3 DNA: TGTGCCAGCAGCTTAGGAGGGTTCCAAGAGACCCAGTACTTC
CDR3 protein: CASSLGGFQETQYF

V gene: TRBV5-5
D gene: TRBD1
J gene: TRBJ1-1
clone size: .
CDR3 DNA: TGTGCCAGCAGCTTGGACAGGGGGAACACTGAAGCTTTCTTT
CDR3 protein: CASSLDRGNTEAFF

V gene: TRBV3-1/TRBV3-2
D gene: TRBD2
J gene: TRBJ2-5
clone size: .
CDR3 DNA: TGTGCCAGCAGCTTACTAGCGGGAGAAGAGACCCAGTACTTC
CDR3 protein: CASSLLAGEETQYF

V gene: TRBV2
D gene: .
J gene: TRBJ1-1
clone size: few
CDR3 DNA: TGTGCCAGCCGCCTGGACAGAGCTTTAGCTTTCTTT
CDR3 protein: CASRLDRALAFF

V gene: TRBV2
D gene: TRBD1
J gene: TRBJ1-4
clone size: .
CDR3 DNA: TGTGCCAGCAGTGCTACAGGGGCAACTAATGAAAAACTGTTTTTT
CDR3 protein: CASSATGATNEKLFF

V gene: TRBV2
D gene: TRBD1
J gene: TRBJ2-7
clone size: .
CDR3 DNA: TGTGCCAGCAGTGAATTCGGACGGCGGGACAGGGGCTACGAGCAGTACTTC
CDR3 protein: CASSEFGRRDRGYEQYF

V gene: TRBV7-9
D gene: TRBD2
J gene: TRBJ2-1
clone size: .
CDR3 DNA: TGTGCCAGCACCCCGACTAGCGCCCCCGGGGGAGAGCAGTTCTTC
CDR3 protein: CASTPTSAPGGEQFF

V gene: TRBV5-1
D gene: TRBD2
J gene: TRBJ2-1
clone size: .
CDR3 DNA: TGCGCCAGCAGCCAGGGACTAGCCGGTGATGAGCAGTTCTTC
CDR3 protein: CASSQGLAGDEQFF

V gene: TRBV6-5
D gene: .
J gene: TRBJ2-7
clone size: .
CDR3 DNA: TGTGCCAGCAGTTACTCGACAGGCAGGGACCACGAGCAGTACTTC
CDR3 protein: CASSYSTGRDHEQYF

V gene: TRBV6-6
D gene: .
J gene: TRBJ1-2
clone size: few
CDR3 DNA: TGTGCCAGCAGTTATACAGGCACGAACTATGGCTACACCTTC
CDR3 protein: CASSYTGTNYGYTF

V gene: TRBV27
D gene: TRBD1
J gene: TRBJ2-6
clone size: .
CDR3 DNA: TGTGCCAGCAGTCCCCGGACAGGGGCTGGGGCCAACGTCCTGACTTTC
CDR3 protein: CASSPRTGAGANVLTF

V gene: TRBV20-1
D gene: TRBD2
J gene: TRBJ2-1
clone size: .
CDR3 DNA: TGCAGTGCTAGTTTCGGGGGGAGTAATGAGCAGTTCTTC
CDR3 protein: CSASFGGSNEQFF

V gene: TRBV27
D gene: TRBD2
J gene: TRBJ2-2
clone size: .
CDR3 DNA: TGTGCCAGCAGCCGGACGCTAGCGGGAGGTTCTAGGGGGGAGCTGTTTTTT
CDR3 protein: CASSRTLAGGSRGELFF

V gene: TRBV5-1
D gene: .
J gene: TRBJ1-3
clone size: .
CDR3 DNA: TGCGCCAGCAGCTTGGACAGTACTGGAAACACCATATATTTT
CDR3 protein: CASSLDSTGNTIYF

V gene: TRBV12-3/TRBV12-4
D gene: .
J gene: TRBJ2-1
clone size: few
CDR3 DNA: TGTGCCAGTGGACTGAAATACAATGAGCAGTTCTTC
CDR3 protein: CASGLKYNEQFF

V gene: TRBV5-1
D gene: TRBD2
J gene: TRBJ2-3
clone size: .
CDR3 DNA: TGCGCCAGCACCCGGGGGGGGCACACAGATACGCAGTATTTT
CDR3 protein: CASTRGGHTDTQYF

V gene: TRBV5-4
D gene: TRBD1
J gene: TRBJ1-5
clone size: .
CDR3 DNA: TGTGCCACCTCGACAGGGTATAGCAATCAGCCCCAGCATTTT
CDR3 protein: CATSTGYSNQPQHF

V gene: TRBV5-6
D gene: .
J gene: TRBJ2-2
clone size: .
CDR3 DNA: TGTGCCAGCAGCTTTCGCGCCACCGGGGAGCTGTTTTTT
CDR3 protein: CASSFRATGELFF

V gene: TRBV24-1
D gene: TRBD1
J gene: TRBJ1-2
clone size: .
CDR3 DNA: TGTGCCACCAGTGAAACGGACAGGGGTGGCTACACCTTC
CDR3 protein: CATSETDRGGYTF

V gene: TRBV7-9
D gene: TRBD1
J gene: TRBJ2-2
clone size: .
CDR3 DNA: TGTGCCAGCAGCTCCCCTCCAGGGGGTTCGAACACCGGGGAGCTGTTTTTT
CDR3 protein: CASSSPPGGSNTGELFF

V gene: TRBV18
D gene: .
J gene: TRBJ1-1
clone size: .
CDR3 DNA: TGTGCCAGCTCGAGAGAGAACACTGAAGCTTTCTTT
CDR3 protein: CASSRENTEAFF

V gene: TRBV11-3
D gene: .
J gene: TRBJ1-1
clone size: few
CDR3 DNA: TGTGCCAGCAGCTTAGGTGCAGGGGTAGACACTGAAGCTTTCTTT
CDR3 protein: CASSLGAGVDTEAFF

V gene: TRBV5-6
D gene: .
J gene: TRBJ1-4
clone size: few
CDR3 DNA: TGTGCCAGCAGCCTCCAGGGGACCTATGAAAAACTGTTTTTT
CDR3 protein: CASSLQGTYEKLFF

V gene: TRBV18
D gene: TRBD2
J gene: TRBJ2-3
clone size: .
CDR3 DNA: TGTGCCAGCTCAACAGCGGGAGGGCCCTCGGGTACGCAGTATTTT
CDR3 protein: CASSTAGGPSGTQYF

V gene: TRBV2
D gene: .
J gene: TRBJ1-4
clone size: .
CDR3 DNA: TGTGCCAGCAGTGAAGCGGGCGCAACTAATGAAAAACTGTTTTTT
CDR3 protein: CASSEAGATNEKLFF

V gene: TRBV2
D gene: .
J gene: TRBJ1-6
clone size: .
CDR3 DNA: TGTGCCAGCAGTGAAGGGTCAGGCTTAAATTCACCCCTCCACTTT
CDR3 protein: CASSEGSGLNSPLHF

V gene: TRBV30
D gene: TRBD1
J gene: TRBJ1-1
clone size: .
CDR3 DNA: TGTGCCGGGGACAGGGGGGTGAGGCGCACTGAAGCTTTCTTT
CDR3 protein: CAGDRGVRRTEAFF

V gene: TRBV6-2/TRBV6-3
D gene: .
J gene: TRBJ1-1
clone size: once
CDR3 DNA: TGTGCCAGCAGTGATACAGGGACCACTGAAGCTTTCTTT
CDR3 protein: CASSDTGTTEAFF

V gene: TRBV4-1
D gene: TRBD1
J gene: TRBJ1-1
clone size: .
CDR3 DNA: TGCGCCAGCAGCCCCCGTCCCGGGACAGGGATTAACACTGAAGCTTTCTTT
CDR3 protein: CASSPRPGTGINTEAFF

V gene: TRBV6-5
D gene: TRBD1
J gene: TRBJ1-2
clone size: .
CDR3 DNA: TGTGCCAGCAGAAACGGACAGGTGTATGGCTACACCTTC
CDR3 protein: CASRNGQVYGYTF